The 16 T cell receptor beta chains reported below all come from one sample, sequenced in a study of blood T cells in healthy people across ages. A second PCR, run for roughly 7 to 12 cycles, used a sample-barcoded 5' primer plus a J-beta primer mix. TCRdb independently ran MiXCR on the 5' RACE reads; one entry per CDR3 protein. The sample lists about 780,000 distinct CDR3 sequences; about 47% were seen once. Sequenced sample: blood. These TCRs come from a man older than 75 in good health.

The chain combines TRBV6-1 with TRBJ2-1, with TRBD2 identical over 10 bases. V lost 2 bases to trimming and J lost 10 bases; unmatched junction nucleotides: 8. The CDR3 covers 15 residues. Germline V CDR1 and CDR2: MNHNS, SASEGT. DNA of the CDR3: TGTGCCAGCAGTGAACTAGCGGGAGAAGCCGCGGAGCAGTTCTTC. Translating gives CASSELAGEAAEQFF.

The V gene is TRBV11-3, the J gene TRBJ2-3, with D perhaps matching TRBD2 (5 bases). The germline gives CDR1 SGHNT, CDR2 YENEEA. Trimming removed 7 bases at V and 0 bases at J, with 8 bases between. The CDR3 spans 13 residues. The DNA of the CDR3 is TGTGCCAGCACGGGAACTAGCACAGATACGCAGTATTTT. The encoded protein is CASTGTSTDTQYF.

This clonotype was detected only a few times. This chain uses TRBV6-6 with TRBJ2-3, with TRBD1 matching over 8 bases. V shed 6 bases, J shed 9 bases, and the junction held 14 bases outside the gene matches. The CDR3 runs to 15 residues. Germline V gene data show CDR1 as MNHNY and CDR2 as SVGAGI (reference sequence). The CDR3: CASRATGGMDMTQYF. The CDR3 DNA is TGTGCCAGCAGGGCCACAGGGGGTATGGATATGACGCAGTATTTT.

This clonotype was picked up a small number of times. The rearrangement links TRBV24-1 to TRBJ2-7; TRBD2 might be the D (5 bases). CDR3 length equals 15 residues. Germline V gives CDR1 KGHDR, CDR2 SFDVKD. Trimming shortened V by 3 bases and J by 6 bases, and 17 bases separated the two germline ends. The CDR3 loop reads CATSDSPAGLGEQYF. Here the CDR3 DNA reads TGTGCCACCAGTGATAGCCCGGCGGGTTTGGGCGAGCAGTACTTC.

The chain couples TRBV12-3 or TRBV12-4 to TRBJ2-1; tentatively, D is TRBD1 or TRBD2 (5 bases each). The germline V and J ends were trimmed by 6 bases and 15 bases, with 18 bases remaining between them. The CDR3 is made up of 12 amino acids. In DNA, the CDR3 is TGTGCCAGCAGCTTGATTGGGGGTTTTTTGTTCTTC. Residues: CASSLIGGFLFF.

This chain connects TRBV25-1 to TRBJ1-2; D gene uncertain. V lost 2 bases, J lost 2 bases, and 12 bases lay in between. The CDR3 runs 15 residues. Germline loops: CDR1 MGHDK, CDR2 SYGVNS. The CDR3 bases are TGTGCCAGCAGTGAAGTTTCTGAGGTGAACTATGGCTACACCTTC. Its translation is CASSEVSEVNYGYTF.

Here the CDR3 DNA reads TGTGCCAGCAGCTTAGCGGGTCGGGGTGTATGGGATGAGCAGTTCTTC. Translating gives CASSLAGRGVWDEQFF. V is TRBV7-9 and J is TRBJ2-1, with D possibly being TRBD2 (5 bases). Germline CDR1 is SEHNR and CDR2 is FQNEAQ (reference sequence). The CDR3 is made up of 16 amino acids. V lost 0 bases, J lost 8 bases, and 17 bases lay in between.

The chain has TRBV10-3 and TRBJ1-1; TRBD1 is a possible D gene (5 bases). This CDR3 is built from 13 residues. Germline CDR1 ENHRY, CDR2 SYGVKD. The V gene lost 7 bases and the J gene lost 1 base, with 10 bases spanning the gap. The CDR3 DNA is TGTGCCATCACCACAGGACCGAACACTGAAGCTTTCTTT. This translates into CAITTGPNTEAFF.

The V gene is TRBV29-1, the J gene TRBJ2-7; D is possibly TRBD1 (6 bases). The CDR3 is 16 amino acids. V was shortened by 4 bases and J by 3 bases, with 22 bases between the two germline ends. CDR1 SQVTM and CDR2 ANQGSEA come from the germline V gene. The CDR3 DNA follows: TGCAGCGTTGCGAAATCAGGGGCCCCTCAGGGCTACGAGCAGTACTTC. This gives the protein CSVAKSGAPQGYEQYF.

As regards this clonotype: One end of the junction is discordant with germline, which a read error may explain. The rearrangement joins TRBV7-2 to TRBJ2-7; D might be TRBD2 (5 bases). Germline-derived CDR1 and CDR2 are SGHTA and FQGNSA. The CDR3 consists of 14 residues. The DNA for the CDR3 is TGTGCCAGCAGCGTAGCTGTGGGGAGAGGCGAGCAGTACTTC. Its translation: CASSVAVGRGEQYF.

This CDR3 reads CSPPQHSTSGGEQYF. The CDR3 bases are TGCAGTCCTCCCCAACATTCGACTAGCGGGGGCGAGCAGTACTTC. The chain uses TRBV20-1 and TRBJ2-7, with TRBD2 identical over 12 bases. The J segment lost 6 bases and the V segment lost 8 bases, leaving 14 bases of the junction unmatched. Germline CDR1 and CDR2: DFQATT and SNEGSKA (reference sequence). The CDR3 loop spans 15 amino acids.

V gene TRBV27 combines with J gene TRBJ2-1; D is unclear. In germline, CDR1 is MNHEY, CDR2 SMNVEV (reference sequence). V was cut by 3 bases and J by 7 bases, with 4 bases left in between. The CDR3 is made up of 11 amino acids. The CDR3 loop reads CASSLKNEQFF. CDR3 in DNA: TGTGCCAGCAGTTTGAAAAATGAGCAGTTCTTC.

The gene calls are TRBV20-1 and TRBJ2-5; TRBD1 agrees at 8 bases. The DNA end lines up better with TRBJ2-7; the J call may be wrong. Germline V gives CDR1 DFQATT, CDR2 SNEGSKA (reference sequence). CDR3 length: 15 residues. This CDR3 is CSARDHGRGLYEQYF. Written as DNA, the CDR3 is TGCAGTGCTAGAGATCATGGCAGGGGGCTGTACGAGCAGTACTTC.

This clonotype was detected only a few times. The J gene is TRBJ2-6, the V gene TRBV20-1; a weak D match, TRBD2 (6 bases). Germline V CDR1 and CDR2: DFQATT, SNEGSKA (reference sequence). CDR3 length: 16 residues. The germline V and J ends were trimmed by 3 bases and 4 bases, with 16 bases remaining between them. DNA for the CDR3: TGCAGTGCTAGGACTTCCGGAGGGACCGGGGCCAACGTCCTGACTTTC. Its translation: CSARTSGGTGANVLTF.

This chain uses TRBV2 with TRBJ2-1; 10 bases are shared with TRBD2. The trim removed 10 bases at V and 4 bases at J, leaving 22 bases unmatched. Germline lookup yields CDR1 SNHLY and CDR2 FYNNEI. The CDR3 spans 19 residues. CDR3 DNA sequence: TGTGCCACAGCAAGGGTCACGGCTAGCGGGAGAGATAGGTACAATGAGCAGTTCTTC. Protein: CATARVTASGRDRYNEQFF.

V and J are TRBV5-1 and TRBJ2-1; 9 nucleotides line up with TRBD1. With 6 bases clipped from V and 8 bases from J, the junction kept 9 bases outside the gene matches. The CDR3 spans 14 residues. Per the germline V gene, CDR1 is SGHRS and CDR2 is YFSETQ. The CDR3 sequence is CASILGTGSDEQFF. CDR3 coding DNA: TGCGCCAGCATTCTTGGGACAGGGAGCGATGAGCAGTTCTTC.